This passage covers 7 T cell receptor beta chains from one sample sequenced in a study of blood T cell repertoires in COVID-19. Assay used: immunoSEQ multiplex PCR; TCRdb lists only in-frame clones, some missing. The sample holds about 240,000 clones, about 89% seen once. Sequenced sample: PBMCs or T cells enriched from blood (not recorded which). The origin of the receptors is a woman aged 25 to 39 who had recovered from COVID-19.

V and J are TRBV18 and TRBJ1-2; TRBD1 is a possible D gene (6 bases). The germline CDR1 and CDR2 sequences are KGHSH and LQKENI. The CDR3 consists of 15 residues. Trimming took 3 bases from V and 2 from J, leaving 13 bases between them. CDR3 in DNA: TGTGCCAGCTCACCGAATGGACAGCTGAACTATGGCTACACCTTC. This sequence encodes CASSPNGQLNYGYTF.

CDR3 DNA sequence: TGTGCCAGCAGCGTACGTCCTGGACTAGCTCCGAACACCGGGGAGCTGTTTTTT. Translated: CASSVRPGLAPNTGELFF. V gene TRBV9 combines with J gene TRBJ2-2; TRBD2 matches at 8 bases. Per the germline V gene, CDR1 is SGDLS and CDR2 is YYNGEE. The trim removed 1 base at V and 0 bases at J, leaving 8 bases unmatched. This CDR3 spans 18 amino acids.

The rearrangement uses TRBV5-1 and TRBJ2-1; TRBD2 agrees at 11 bases. With 3 bases clipped from V and 3 bases from J, the junction kept 11 bases outside the gene matches. CDR3 length: 18 residues. CDR1 is SGHRS, CDR2 YFSETQ, per germline. The CDR3 bases are TGCGCCAGCAGCTCCTCGGGACTAGCGGTTACAAACTACAATGAGCAGTTCTTC. Translated: CASSSSGLAVTNYNEQFF.

The chain couples TRBV28 to TRBJ2-7, with a tentative D call TRBD1 (7 bases). From germline, CDR1 is MDHEN and CDR2 SYDVKM. V lost 6 bases to trimming and J lost 5 bases, with 41 bases between them. This CDR3 contains 22 residues. CDR3 in DNA: TGTGCCAGCAGACTACTCCGGGGTACCGGGGACTTACTCTCCAGGGGGTTCCACGAGCAGTACTTC. Its protein product is CASRLLRGTGDLLSRGFHEQYF. Combining the CDR3 with reference TRBV28 and TRBJ2-7 gives the whole variable domain DVKVTQSSRYLVKRTGEKVFLECVQDMDHENMFWYRQDPGLGLRLIYFSYDVKMKEKGDIPEGYSVSREKKERFSLILESASTNQTSMYLCASRLLRGTGDLLSRGFHEQYFGPGTRLTVT.

This clone was detected a few times. This chain joins TRBV28 and TRBJ2-1, with D uncertain. V lost 5 bases to trimming and J lost 4 bases, with 18 bases between them. The CDR3 contains 16 residues. Germline CDR1 reads MDHEN; CDR2 reads SYDVKM. CDR3 nucleotides: TGTGCCAGCAGTCCCCCTCCCTCACTCCTTTACAATGAGCAGTTCTTC. Translated: CASSPPPSLLYNEQFF.

J is TRBJ2-3 and V is TRBV13, with 7 bases fitting TRBD2. J was trimmed by 4 bases and V by 5 bases; bases with no gene match: 15. The CDR3 spans 17 residues. The V gene's germline CDR1 is PRHDT and CDR2 FYEKMQ (reference sequence). The CDR3 sequence: CASSQDPSGGAADTQYF. The CDR3 DNA follows: TGTGCCAGCAGCCAGGACCCTAGCGGCGGCGCCGCAGATACGCAGTATTTT.

The chain uses TRBV3-1 (or the pseudogene TRBV3-2) and TRBJ2-3; tentatively, D is TRBD2 (6 bases). This CDR3 contains 17 residues. Trimming took off 1 base at V and 2 bases at J, with 16 bases between the two ends. CDR1 is LGHDT, CDR2 YNNKEL, per germline (reference sequence). The CDR3 loop reads CASSQGISGDPTDTQYF. Written as DNA, the CDR3 is TGTGCCAGCAGCCAAGGAATTAGCGGAGACCCCACAGATACGCAGTATTTT.